This T cell receptor beta chain was retrieved from a study of blood T cell repertoires in COVID-19. Study-wide background: Samples of COVID-19 (acute and convalescent) were obtained from the United States, Italy and Spain. T cells, B-cell-depleted T cells, or PBMCs supplied cDNA or gDNA.

This table comes from immunoSEQ multiplex PCR, and its TCRdb copy is limited to in-frame clones, with some not included. The table has about 190,000 clones, over 80% seen once. Recruited during active infection, patients (from Seattle) were subsequently followed longitudinally. CDR3 length: 14 residues. The ends were cut back, 5 bases at V and 0 bases at J, with 13 bases in the middle. Germline-derived CDR1 and CDR2 are SQVTM and ANQGSEA. Sequenced input: peripheral blood. This chain connects TRBV29-1 to TRBJ1-1, with D tentatively TRBD1 (5 bases). This TCR came from a woman aged 60-75 years with COVID-19, enrolled during active disease. CDR3 region: CSVLRDFMNTEAFF. CDR3 nucleotides: TGCAGCGTTCTACGGGACTTCATGAACACTGAAGCTTTCTTT.